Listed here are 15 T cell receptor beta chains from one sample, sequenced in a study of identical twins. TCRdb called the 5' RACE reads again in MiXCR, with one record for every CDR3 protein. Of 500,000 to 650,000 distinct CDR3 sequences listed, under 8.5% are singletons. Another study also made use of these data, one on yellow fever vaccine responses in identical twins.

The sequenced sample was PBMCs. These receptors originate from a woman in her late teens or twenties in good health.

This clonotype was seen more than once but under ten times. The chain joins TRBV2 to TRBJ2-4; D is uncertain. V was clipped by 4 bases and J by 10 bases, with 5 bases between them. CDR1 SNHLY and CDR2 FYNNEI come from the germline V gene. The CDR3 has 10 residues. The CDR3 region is CASSVKIQYF. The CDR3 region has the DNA TGTGCCAGCAGTGTCAAGATTCAGTACTTC.

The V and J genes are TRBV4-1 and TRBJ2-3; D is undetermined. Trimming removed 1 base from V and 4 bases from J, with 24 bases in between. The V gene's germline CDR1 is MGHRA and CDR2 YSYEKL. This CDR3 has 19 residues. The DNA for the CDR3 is TGCGCCAGCAGCCAAGTATGGTTTCGGACGGACCGGATGGCAGATACGCAGTATTTT. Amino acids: CASSQVWFRTDRMADTQYF.

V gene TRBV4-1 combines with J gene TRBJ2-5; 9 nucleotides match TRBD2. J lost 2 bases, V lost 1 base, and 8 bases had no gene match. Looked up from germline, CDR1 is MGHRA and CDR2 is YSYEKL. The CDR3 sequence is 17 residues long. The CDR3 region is CASSQGEASGAQETQYF. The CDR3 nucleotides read TGCGCCAGCAGCCAAGGGGAGGCTAGCGGGGCTCAAGAGACCCAGTACTTC.

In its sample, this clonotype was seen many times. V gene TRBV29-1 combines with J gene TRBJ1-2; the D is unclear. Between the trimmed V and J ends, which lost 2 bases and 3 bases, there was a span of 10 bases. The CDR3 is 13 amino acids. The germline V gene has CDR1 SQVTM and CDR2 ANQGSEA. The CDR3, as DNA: TGCAGCGTTGAATTCATTACTGACTATGGCTACACCTTC. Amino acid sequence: CSVEFITDYGYTF.

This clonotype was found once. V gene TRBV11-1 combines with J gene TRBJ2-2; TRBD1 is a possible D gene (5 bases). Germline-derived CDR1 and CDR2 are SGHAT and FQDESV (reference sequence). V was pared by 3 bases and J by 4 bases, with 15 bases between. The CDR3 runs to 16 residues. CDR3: CASSLTTETVTGELFF. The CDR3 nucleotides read TGTGCCAGCAGCTTGACAACCGAGACAGTCACCGGGGAGCTGTTTTTT.

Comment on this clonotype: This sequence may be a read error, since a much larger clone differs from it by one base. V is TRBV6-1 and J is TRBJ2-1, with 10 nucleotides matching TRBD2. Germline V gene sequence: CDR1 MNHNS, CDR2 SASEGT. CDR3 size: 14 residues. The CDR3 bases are TGTGCCAGCAATAGAGCGGGAGGGTTGGATGAGCATTTCTTC. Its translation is CASNRAGGLDEHFF.

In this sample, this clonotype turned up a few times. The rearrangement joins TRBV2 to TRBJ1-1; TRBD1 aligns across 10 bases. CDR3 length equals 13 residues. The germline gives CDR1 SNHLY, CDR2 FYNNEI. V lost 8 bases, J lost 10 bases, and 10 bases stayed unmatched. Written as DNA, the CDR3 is TGTGCCAGCCGAGGGACAGGGGCCCCGGGAGCTTTCTTT. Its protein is CASRGTGAPGAFF.

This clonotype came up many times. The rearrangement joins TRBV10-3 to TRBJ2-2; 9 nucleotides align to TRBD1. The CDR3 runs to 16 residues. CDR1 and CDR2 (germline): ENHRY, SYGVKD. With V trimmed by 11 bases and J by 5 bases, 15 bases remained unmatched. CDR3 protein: CAAISPGTGLTGELFF. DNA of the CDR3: TGTGCCGCGATTTCTCCCGGGACAGGGCTGACCGGGGAGCTGTTTTTT.

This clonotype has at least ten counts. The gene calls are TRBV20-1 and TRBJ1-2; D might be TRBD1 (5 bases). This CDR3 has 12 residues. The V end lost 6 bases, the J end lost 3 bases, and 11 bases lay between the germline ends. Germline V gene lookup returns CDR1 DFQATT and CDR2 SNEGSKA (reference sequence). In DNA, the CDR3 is TGCAGTGCAGAGAGAGGGGACTATGGCTACACCTTC. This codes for CSAERGDYGYTF.

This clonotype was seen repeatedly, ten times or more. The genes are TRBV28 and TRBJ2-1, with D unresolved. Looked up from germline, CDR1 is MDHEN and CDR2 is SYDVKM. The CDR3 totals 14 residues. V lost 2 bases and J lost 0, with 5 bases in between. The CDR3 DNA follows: TGTGCCAGCAGTTTAGACACCTCCTACAATGAGCAGTTCTTC. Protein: CASSLDTSYNEQFF.

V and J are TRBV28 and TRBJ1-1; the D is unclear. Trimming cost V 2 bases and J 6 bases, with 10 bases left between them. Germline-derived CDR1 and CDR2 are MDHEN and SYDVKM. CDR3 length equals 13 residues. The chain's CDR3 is CASSLQVTSEAFF. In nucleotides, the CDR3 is TGTGCCAGCAGTTTACAGGTTACCTCTGAAGCTTTCTTT. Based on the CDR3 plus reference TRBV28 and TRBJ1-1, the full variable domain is DVKVTQSSRYLVKRTGEKVFLECVQDMDHENMFWYRQDPGLGLRLIYFSYDVKMKEKGDIPEGYSVSREKKERFSLILESASTNQTSMYLCASSLQVTSEAFFGQGTRLTVV.

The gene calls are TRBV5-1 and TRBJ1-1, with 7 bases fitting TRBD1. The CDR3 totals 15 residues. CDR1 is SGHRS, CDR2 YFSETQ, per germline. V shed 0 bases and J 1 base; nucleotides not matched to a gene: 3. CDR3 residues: CASSLGTGKNTEAFF. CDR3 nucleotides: TGCGCCAGCAGCTTGGGGACAGGTAAGAACACTGAAGCTTTCTTT.

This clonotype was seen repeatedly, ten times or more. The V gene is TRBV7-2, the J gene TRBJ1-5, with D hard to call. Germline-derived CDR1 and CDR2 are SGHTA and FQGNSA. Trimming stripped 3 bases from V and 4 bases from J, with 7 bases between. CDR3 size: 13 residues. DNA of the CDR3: TGTGCCAGCAGCTTGACCTTAAATCAGCCCCAGCATTTT. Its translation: CASSLTLNQPQHF.

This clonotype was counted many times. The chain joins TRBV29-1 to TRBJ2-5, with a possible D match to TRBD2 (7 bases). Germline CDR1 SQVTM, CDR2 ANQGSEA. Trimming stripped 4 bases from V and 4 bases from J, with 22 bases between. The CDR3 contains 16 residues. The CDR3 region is CSVGPRWGGDGETQYF. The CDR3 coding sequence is TGCAGCGTTGGGCCCCGTTGGGGGGGCGATGGAGAGACCCAGTACTTC.

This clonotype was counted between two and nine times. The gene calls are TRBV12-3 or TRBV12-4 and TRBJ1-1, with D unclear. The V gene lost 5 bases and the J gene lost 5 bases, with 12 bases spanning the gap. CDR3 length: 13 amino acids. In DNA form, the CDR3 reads TGTGCCAGCAGTCCCTCTCGTCAAACTGAAGCTTTCTTT. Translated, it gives CASSPSRQTEAFF.